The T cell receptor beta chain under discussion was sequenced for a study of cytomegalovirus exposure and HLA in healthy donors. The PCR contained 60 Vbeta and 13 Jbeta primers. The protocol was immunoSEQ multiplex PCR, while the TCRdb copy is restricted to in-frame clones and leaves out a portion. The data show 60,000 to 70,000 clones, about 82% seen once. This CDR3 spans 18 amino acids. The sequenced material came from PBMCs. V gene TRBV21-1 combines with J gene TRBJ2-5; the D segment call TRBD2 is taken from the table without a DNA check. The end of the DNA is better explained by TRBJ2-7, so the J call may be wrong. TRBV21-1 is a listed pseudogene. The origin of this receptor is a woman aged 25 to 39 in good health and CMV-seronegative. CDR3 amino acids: CASSKRGVEAGGPYEQYF. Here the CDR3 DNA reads TGTGCCAGCAGCAAAAGGGGGGTCGAAGCGGGGGGTCCCTACGAGCAGTACTTC.